The entry below gives a single T cell receptor (beta chain) sequence along with its context. The sample originates from a study of response to subunit inactivated influenza vaccine. TCRdb fed the RT-PCR reads into MiXCR, producing one record per CDR3 protein. This sample yields 650,000 to 800,000 distinct CDR3 sequences, of which roughly 13% are seen a single time; 5.5% to 8% belongs to the top ten. Trimming left V 4 bases short and J 8 bases short, with 18 bases between. CDR1 and CDR2 (germline): SGHTA, FQGNSA. The CDR3 length is 16 residues. The sequencing used PBMCs from blood, collected 14 to 15 days before vaccination. This sequence originates from a man over 45 who received an inactivated influenza vaccine. The V and J genes are TRBV7-2 and TRBJ1-6; perhaps TRBD1 as D (6 bases). This CDR3 reads CASSYDRLSSDSPLHF. The CDR3 coding sequence is TGTGCCAGCAGCTATGACAGGCTCAGTAGCGATTCACCCCTCCACTTT.